The 24 T cell receptor beta chains given below trace back to one sample, sequenced in a study of T-cell memory formation after mild COVID-19. TCRdb independently ran MiXCR on the 5' RACE reads; one entry per CDR3 protein. This table has approximately 99,000 distinct CDR3 sequences, about a sixth appearing once. The specimen was PBMCs or a T cell subset sorted from them (not recorded which). The receptor set was obtained from a man aged 18-30 years who had mild COVID-19 (a few samples of this study predate the infection). Cell type and time point are not known.

This clonotype was counted once. The gene calls are TRBV5-1 and TRBJ1-6, with D perhaps TRBD1 (5 bases). Per germline, CDR1 SGHRS and CDR2 YFSETQ. The CDR3 has 15 residues. Trimming left V 4 bases short and J 5 bases short, with 13 bases between. CDR3 DNA sequence: TGCGCCAGCAGCGCCCAGGGCGTGAATAATTCACCCCTCCACTTT. Translated, it gives CASSAQGVNNSPLHF.

This clonotype appeared many times. The chain joins TRBV7-2 to TRBJ2-5; D may be TRBD1 or TRBD2 (6 bases each). CDR3 length: 13 amino acids. Germline CDR1 and CDR2: SGHTA and FQGNSA. Trimming left V 3 bases short and J 5 bases short, with 10 bases between. The DNA of the CDR3 is TGTGCCAGCAGCTTGAGGAGGGGGGAGACCCAGTACTTC. This translates into CASSLRRGETQYF.

This clonotype was seen a few times. The J gene is TRBJ2-4, the V gene TRBV7-2, with 16 bases lining up with TRBD2. Germline lookup yields CDR1 SGHTA and CDR2 FQGNSA. Trimming took 5 bases from V and 15 from J; bases not matched to a gene: 16. The CDR3 runs 17 residues. CDR3 DNA: TGTGCCAGCAGCGCAACCGGGACTAGCGGGGGGGCTATATTTATGTACTTC. Translated: CASSATGTSGGAIFMYF. Full variable domain (rest looked up from reference TRBV7-2 and TRBJ2-4): GAGVSQSPSNKVTEKGKDVELRCDPISGHTALYWYRQSLGQGLEFLIYFQGNSAPDKSGLPSDRFSAERTGGSVSTLTIQRTQQEDSAVYLCASSATGTSGGAIFMYFGAGTRLSVL.

This clonotype was counted only a few times. The CDR3: CASSLEVNTEAFF. The CDR3 bases are TGCGCCAGCAGCTTGGAGGTGAACACTGAAGCTTTCTTT. The V gene is TRBV5-1, the J gene TRBJ1-1; no clear D. CDR3 length: 13 residues. Trimming shortened V by 0 bases and J by 0 bases, and 3 bases separated the two germline ends. CDR1 and CDR2 from the germline V gene are SGHRS and YFSETQ.

The V and J genes are TRBV2 and TRBJ2-1, with a weak D call TRBD2 (6 bases). V was clipped by 7 bases and J by 4 bases, with 11 bases between them. The CDR3 contains 13 residues. The germline V gene has CDR1 SNHLY and CDR2 FYNNEI. CDR3 DNA sequence: TGTGCCAGCACGGCGGGGCAGTACAATGAGCAGTTCTTC. This codes for CASTAGQYNEQFF.

The V gene is TRBV20-1, the J gene TRBJ2-5, with 7 bases lining up with TRBD1. Germline V gene lookup returns CDR1 DFQATT and CDR2 SNEGSKA (reference sequence). This CDR3 has 13 residues. The trim removed 5 bases at V and 5 bases at J, leaving 8 bases unmatched. CDR3 DNA sequence: TGCAGTGCTCCTGGACAGGTTGGGGAGACCCAGTACTTC. It yields the protein CSAPGQVGETQYF.

The V and J genes are TRBV6-1 and TRBJ1-4; 7 bases align to TRBD1. V lost 6 bases, J lost 5 bases, and 9 bases stayed unmatched. There are 15 residues in the CDR3. Looked up from germline, CDR1 is MNHNS and CDR2 is SASEGT. The CDR3 loop reads CASSDPGTENEKLFF. CDR3 coding DNA: TGTGCCAGCAGCGACCCCGGGACAGAGAATGAAAAACTGTTTTTT.

V gene TRBV10-3 combines with J gene TRBJ1-4, with D possibly matching TRBD1 (5 bases). The CDR3 sequence is 16 residues long. Germline CDR1 reads ENHRY; CDR2 reads SYGVKD. V shed 3 bases and J shed 4 bases, with 15 bases lying between them. CDR3 amino acids: CAISDAGTVNNEKLFF. The CDR3 bases are TGTGCCATCAGTGACGCCGGGACTGTGAATAATGAAAAACTGTTTTTT.

The chain combines TRBV7-9 with TRBJ1-2; D ambiguous. The germline CDR1 and CDR2 sequences are SEHNR and FQNEAQ (reference sequence). This CDR3 is 12 amino acids long. The V and J ends lost 1 base and 7 bases respectively, with 7 bases between them. The CDR3 DNA sequence: TGTGCCAGCAGCTTAGAGGCCTTTGGCTACACCTTC. Residues: CASSLEAFGYTF.

V is TRBV6-5 and J is TRBJ2-5; 9 bases map to TRBD2. The germline V gene has CDR1 MNHEY and CDR2 SVGAGI. The V segment lost 6 bases and the J segment 5 bases; nucleotides outside the gene matches: 10. This CDR3 is built from 15 residues. The CDR3 reads CASSPGLAWGETQYF. The CDR3 DNA follows: TGTGCCAGCAGCCCCGGACTAGCGTGGGGGGAGACCCAGTACTTC.

This clonotype came up many times. V is TRBV12-3 or TRBV12-4 and J is TRBJ2-7, with 7 bases fitting TRBD1. The ends lost 5 bases at V and 4 bases at J; junction bases unmatched: 5. The CDR3 sequence is 13 residues long. The CDR3 region is CASSGTDKYEQYV. DNA of the CDR3: TGTGCCAGCAGTGGGACAGATAAGTACGAGCAGTACGTC.

The chain joins TRBV12-3 or TRBV12-4 to TRBJ2-5; unclear D gene. The CDR3 loop spans 14 amino acids. V gave up 3 bases and J gave up 3 bases, with 11 bases separating them. CDR3 coding DNA: TGTGCCAGCAGTTTTTCGGAGTACGAAGAGACCCAGTACTTC. Translated, it gives CASSFSEYEETQYF.

This clonotype was seen only a few times. J is TRBJ2-5 and V is TRBV12-3 or TRBV12-4, with TRBD1 as a possible D gene (5 bases). V was shortened by 6 bases and J by 1 base, with 9 bases between the two germline ends. There are 13 residues in the CDR3. CDR3 DNA sequence: TGTGCCAGCAGAAGGACACGCCAAGAGACCCAGTACTTC. It yields the protein CASRRTRQETQYF.

The chain is built from TRBV13 and TRBJ2-3; 13 nucleotides match TRBD2. The CDR3 length is 15 residues. V gave up 6 bases and J gave up 5 bases; unmatched junction bases: 5. CDR1 is PRHDT, CDR2 FYEKMQ, per germline (reference sequence). DNA of the CDR3: TGTGCCAGCAGAATACTAGCGGGGGGGCAAGATACGCAGTATTTT. Translation: CASRILAGGQDTQYF.

This clonotype was found a few times. The gene calls are TRBV5-5 and TRBJ1-5; no clear D gene. This CDR3 contains 13 residues. Trimming removed 0 bases at V and 9 bases at J, with 10 bases between. The germline V gene has CDR1 SGHKS and CDR2 YYEKEE (reference sequence). The CDR3 protein is CASSLGRMRPQHF. The CDR3 bases are TGTGCCAGCAGCTTGGGCCGGATGAGGCCCCAGCATTTT.

The chain links TRBV4-3 to TRBJ2-3; D is possibly TRBD1 or TRBD2 (5 bases each). Germline loops: CDR1 LGHNA, CDR2 YSLEER. The CDR3 extends over 13 amino acids. With 2 bases removed from V and 10 bases from J, the gap between germline ends came to 13 bases. The CDR3 DNA is TGCGCCAGCAGCCAATTGGAAGGGGAGCCGCAGTATTTT. Translating gives CASSQLEGEPQYF.

This clonotype was seen more than once but under ten times. V gene TRBV13 combines with J gene TRBJ1-1; D is perhaps TRBD1 (6 bases). Trimming left V 8 bases short and J 4 bases short, with 14 bases between. Per the germline V gene, CDR1 is PRHDT and CDR2 is FYEKMQ (reference sequence). The CDR3 spans 13 residues. The CDR3 here is CASLKQGGTEAFF. In nucleotides, the CDR3 is TGTGCCAGCCTCAAACAGGGTGGCACTGAAGCTTTCTTT.

The chain links TRBV6-5 to TRBJ2-3; D uncertain. Deletions cut 5 bases from V and 4 bases from J, with 13 bases between. The length of the CDR3 is 14 residues. From germline, CDR1 is MNHEY and CDR2 SVGAGI. CDR3 sequence: CASSPPGRPDTQYF. DNA for the CDR3: TGTGCCAGCAGTCCCCCCGGGCGGCCAGATACGCAGTATTTT.

This clonotype was seen only a few times. This chain links TRBV7-9 with TRBJ2-3; D is uncertain. The CDR3 consists of 11 residues. Germline-derived CDR1 and CDR2 are SEHNR and FQNEAQ (reference sequence). Trimming stripped 8 bases from V and 0 bases from J, with 3 bases between. The CDR3 is CASGSTDTQYF. CDR3 sequence (DNA): TGTGCCAGCGGGAGCACAGATACGCAGTATTTT. Combining the CDR3 with reference TRBV7-9 and TRBJ2-3 gives the whole variable domain DTGVSQNPRHKITKRGQNVTFRCDPISEHNRLYWYRQTLGQGPEFLTYFQNEAQLEKSRLLSDRFSAERPKGSFSTLEIQRTEQGDSAMYLCASGSTDTQYFGPGTRLTVL.

This clonotype was seen more than once but under ten times. The rearrangement uses TRBV20-1 and TRBJ1-1; TRBD1 aligns across 7 bases. The CDR3 runs to 13 residues. CDR1 and CDR2 from the germline V gene are DFQATT and SNEGSKA (reference sequence). The CDR3 reads CRGRQGGDTEAFF. The CDR3 DNA reads TGCAGGGGGCGACAGGGAGGCGACACTGAAGCTTTCTTT.

This chain joins TRBV12-3 or TRBV12-4 and TRBJ1-1, with D unclear. V was cut by 3 bases and J by 0 bases, with 8 bases left in between. The length of the CDR3 is 14 residues. CDR3 amino acids: CASSFLKMNTEAFF. The CDR3, as DNA: TGTGCCAGCAGTTTTCTTAAAATGAACACTGAAGCTTTCTTT.

The V call is TRBV5-6, the J call TRBJ1-1; 9 positions match TRBD1. The CDR3 consists of 14 residues. Looked up from germline, CDR1 is SGHDT and CDR2 is YYEEEE. V dropped 4 bases and J dropped 7; count of bases not matched to a gene: 8. The CDR3, as DNA: TGTGCCAGCAGCACTATACAGGGGGCGGTTGAAGCTTTCTTT. Translation: CASSTIQGAVEAFF.

This clonotype was counted only a few times. The rearrangement uses TRBV7-2 and TRBJ1-2; D unclear. CDR3 length: 15 residues. Germline V gene data show CDR1 as SGHTA and CDR2 as FQGNSA. V lost 2 bases and J lost 4, with 14 bases in between. The CDR3 region has the DNA TGTGCCAGCAGCTTAATTGACCCCTTTTTCTATGGCTACACCTTC. Amino acid sequence: CASSLIDPFFYGYTF.

This clonotype is deemed medium-sized. CDR3 bases: TGTGCCAGCATAAAGGCGGGGGGGCAAGAGACCCAGTACTTC. The encoded protein is CASIKAGGQETQYF. The rearrangement joins TRBV3-1 to TRBJ2-5, with 9 bases aligning to TRBD2. Germline V lookup: CDR1 LGHDT, CDR2 YNNKEL (reference sequence). This CDR3 has 14 residues. V lost 7 bases, J lost 2 bases, and 5 bases stayed unmatched.